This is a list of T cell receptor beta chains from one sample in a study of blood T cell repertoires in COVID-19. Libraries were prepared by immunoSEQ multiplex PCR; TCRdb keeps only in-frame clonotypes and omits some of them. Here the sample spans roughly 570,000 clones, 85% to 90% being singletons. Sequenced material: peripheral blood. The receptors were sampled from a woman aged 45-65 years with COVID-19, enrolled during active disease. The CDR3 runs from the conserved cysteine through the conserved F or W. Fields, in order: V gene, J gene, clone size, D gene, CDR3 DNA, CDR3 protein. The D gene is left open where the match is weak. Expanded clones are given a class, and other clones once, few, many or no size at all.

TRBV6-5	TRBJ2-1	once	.	TGTGCCAGCAGACAGCACTACAATGAGCAGTTCTTC	CASRQHYNEQFF
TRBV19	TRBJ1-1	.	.	TGTGCCAGTAGCTTCCGAGGGACTGAAGCTTTCTTT	CASSFRGTEAFF
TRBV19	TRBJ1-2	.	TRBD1	TGTGCCAGTAGAGATTGGACAGGAGGTCTTGGCTACACCTTC	CASRDWTGGLGYTF
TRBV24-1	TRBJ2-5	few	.	TGTGCCACCAGTGATTTTAGGGGGGAGACCCAGTACTTC	CATSDFRGETQYF
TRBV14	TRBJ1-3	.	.	TGTGCCAGCAGCCCGGACAGTTTTGGAAACACCATATATTTT	CASSPDSFGNTIYF
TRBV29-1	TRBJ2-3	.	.	TGCAGCGTTGAAGTGAGCGGAGGCACAGATACGCAGTATTTT	CSVEVSGGTDTQYF
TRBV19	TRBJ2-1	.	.	TGTGCCAGTAAGGGGGAAAGGTCCTACAATGAGCAGTTCTTC	CASKGERSYNEQFF
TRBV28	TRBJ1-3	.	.	TGTGCCAGCAGTGTTAGCACCCCCTCTGGAAACACCATATATTTT	CASSVSTPSGNTIYF
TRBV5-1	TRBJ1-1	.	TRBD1	TGCGCCAGCAGCTTTGGACAGGGGGCGACTGAAGCTTTCTTT	CASSFGQGATEAFF
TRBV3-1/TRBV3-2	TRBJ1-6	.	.	TGTGCCAGCAGCCGAGGGTACATAGGGGGTAGCTCCTATAATTCACCCCTCCACTTT	CASSRGYIGGSSYNSPLHF
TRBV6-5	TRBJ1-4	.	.	TGTGCCAGCAGTTACTCGAGGGGGACGGCGGAGGAAAAACTGTTTTTT	CASSYSRGTAEEKLFF
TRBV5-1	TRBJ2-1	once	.	TGCGCCAGCAGCTGGGGGCGGGGGCAGGTCTCCTACAATGAGCAGTTCTTC	CASSWGRGQVSYNEQFF
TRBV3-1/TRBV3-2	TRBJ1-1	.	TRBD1	TGTGCCAGCAGCCCGGACAGGGAGATAGAAGCTTTCTTT	CASSPDREIEAFF
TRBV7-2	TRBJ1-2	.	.	TGTGCCAGCAGCTTAGCTATTTACTATGGCTACACCTTC	CASSLAIYYGYTF
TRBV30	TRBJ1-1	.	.	TGTGCCTGGAGTGGACAGGCGGGGGCTGAAGCTTTCTTT	CAWSGQAGAEAFF
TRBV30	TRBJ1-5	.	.	TGTGCCTGGAGTGGCCCTGGGAGGAATCAGCCCCAGCATTTT	CAWSGPGRNQPQHF
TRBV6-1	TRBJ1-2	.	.	TGTGCCAGCAGTGAAAGCAACTATGGCTACACCTTC	CASSESNYGYTF
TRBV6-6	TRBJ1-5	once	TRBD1	TGTGCCAGCACCGGACAGGGTACCAATCAGCCCCAGCATTTT	CASTGQGTNQPQHF
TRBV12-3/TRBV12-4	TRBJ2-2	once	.	TGTGCCAGCGGCAGACTTCGCACCGGGGAGCTGTTTTTT	CASGRLRTGELFF
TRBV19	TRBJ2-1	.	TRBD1	TGTGCCAGTAGTATTAGGTGGACAGGGCCGAACAATGAGCAGTTCTTC	CASSIRWTGPNNEQFF
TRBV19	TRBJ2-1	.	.	TGTGCCAGTAGATCTGGGAGTGGGTCGAATGAGCAGTTCTTC	CASRSGSGSNEQFF